A single sample is the source of the 14 T cell receptor beta chains below, sequenced in a study of Ad26.COV2.S vaccination and SARS-CoV-2 variants (dated by TCRdb to 2020 to 2022). Library preparation employed the immunoSEQ multiplex PCR assay. This is the immuneACCESS table as TCRdb keeps it, with only in-frame sequences that have V and J called. A part of the clones is gone; compared with another copy, unresolved V genes explain less than half, and the rest is unexplained. Recorded for this sample are a few hundred thousand clones; roughly 90% of them occurred a single time. Together, the top ten hold around 5.5% of the sample. The treatment or condition label corresponds to: around 19 received Ad26.COV2.S at low or high dose, single or two shots; 5 received placebo; per-sample allocation not given. For vaccine and placebo recipients, the sequenced repertoires came from samples collected on day 63 after the first injection.

The material was peripheral blood, obtained in a trial of Ad26.COV2.S vaccine versus placebo. These receptors were obtained from a person between 18 and 65 years old who received the Ad26.COV2.S COVID-19 vaccine or a placebo.

The chain has TRBV7-2 and TRBJ2-3; TRBD2 might be the D (7 bases). This CDR3 spans 15 amino acids. Trimming left V 6 bases short and J 1 base short, with 14 bases between. CDR1 SGHTA and CDR2 FQGNSA come from the germline V gene. CDR3 amino acids: CASSEGGGGTDTQYF. The CDR3 DNA is TGTGCCAGCAGTGAGGGAGGGGGGGGCACAGATACGCAGTATTTT.

This clone turned up a few times. The rearrangement uses TRBV9 and TRBJ1-2, with 7 bases identical to TRBD1. The length of the CDR3 is 14 residues. CDR1 SGDLS and CDR2 YYNGEE come from the germline V gene. Trimming cost V 3 bases and J 5 bases; bases outside gene matches: 7. This CDR3 reads CASSAWDSSYGYTF. In DNA, the CDR3 is TGTGCCAGCAGCGCCTGGGACAGCTCATATGGCTACACCTTC.

This chain links TRBV5-8 with TRBJ2-5; D uncertain. CDR1 is SGHTS, CDR2 YDEGEE, per germline. The CDR3 length is 15 residues. The V and J ends lost 1 base and 5 bases respectively, with 15 bases between them. The CDR3 region is CASSLLGGPSETQYF. The CDR3, as DNA: TGTGCCAGCAGCTTGTTAGGCGGACCCTCGGAGACCCAGTACTTC.

The chain's CDR3 is CASSSLDSSYEQYF. CDR3 bases: TGTGCCAGCAGTTCCCTTGATAGTTCCTACGAGCAGTACTTC. The V call is TRBV6-2 or TRBV6-3, the J call TRBJ2-7; D unresolved. Trimming cost V 4 bases and J 1 base, with 11 bases left between them. This CDR3 region has 14 residues. Germline lookup yields CDR1 MNHEY and CDR2 SVGEGT.

V is TRBV7-2 and J is TRBJ1-1; tentative D call: TRBD1 (6 bases). V was pared by 2 bases and J by 6 bases, with 13 bases between. The CDR3 contains 14 residues. From germline, CDR1 is SGHTA and CDR2 FQGNSA. The CDR3 loop is CASSLTQGVSEAFF. The CDR3 coding sequence is TGTGCCAGCAGCTTAACACAGGGAGTGTCTGAAGCTTTCTTT.

This chain links TRBV14 with TRBJ2-3; 10 bases agree with TRBD1. V shed 11 bases, J shed 2 bases, and the junction held 10 bases outside the gene matches. This CDR3 contains 15 residues. Looked up from germline, CDR1 is SGHDN and CDR2 is FVKESK. CDR3 protein: CASRDRGRNTDTQYF. DNA for the CDR3: TGTGCCTCCCGGGACAGGGGACGAAACACAGATACGCAGTATTTT.

The chain recombines TRBV5-4 with TRBJ1-4, with 9 bases identical to TRBD1. V gave up 3 bases and J gave up 4 bases; unmatched junction bases: 1. This CDR3 comprises 14 residues. Per germline, CDR1 SGHNT and CDR2 YYREEE (reference sequence). The CDR3 here is CASSWDRDNEKLFF. The CDR3 bases are TGTGCCAGCAGCTGGGACAGGGATAATGAAAAACTGTTTTTT. Full variable domain (rest looked up from reference TRBV5-4 and TRBJ1-4): ETGVTQSPTHLIKTRGQQVTLRCSSQSGHNTVSWYQQALGQGPQFIFQYYREEENGRGNFPPRFSGLQFPNYSSELNVNALELDDSALYLCASSWDRDNEKLFFGSGTQLSVL.

V gene TRBV7-3 combines with J gene TRBJ2-6; D is tentatively TRBD1 or TRBD2 (5 bases each). This CDR3 region has 15 residues. Germline lookup yields CDR1 SGHTA and CDR2 FQGTGA. Trimming removed 2 bases at V and 7 bases at J, with 12 bases between. The CDR3 DNA sequence: TGTGCCAGCAGCTTAGGGACGTTCGGAGCCAACGTCCTGACTTTC. Protein sequence: CASSLGTFGANVLTF.

This chain connects TRBV9 to TRBJ1-1, with D perhaps TRBD1 (5 bases). V was clipped by 1 base and J by 8 bases, with 15 bases between them. CDR3 length: 14 amino acids. Germline V CDR1 and CDR2: SGDLS, YYNGEE. The CDR3 reads CASSVLDSLGEAFF. The CDR3 DNA reads TGTGCCAGCAGCGTACTAGACAGCCTGGGGGAAGCTTTCTTT.

The chain uses TRBV29-1 and TRBJ1-4; maybe TRBD1 (6 bases). There are 16 residues in the CDR3. V was pared by 6 bases and J by 0 bases, with 17 bases between. The germline gives CDR1 SQVTM, CDR2 ANQGSEA. The CDR3 spells CSVRGMGDATNEKLFF. The CDR3 DNA reads as TGCAGCGTGAGGGGGATGGGGGACGCAACTAATGAAAAACTGTTTTTT.

CDR3 amino acids: CASSQGARTDQPQHF. The CDR3 region has the DNA TGCGCCAGCAGCCAAGGCGCGAGGACGGATCAGCCCCAGCATTTT. V is TRBV4-1 and J is TRBJ1-5; D gene unclear. The CDR3 covers 15 residues. V was pared by 1 base and J by 5 bases, with 12 bases between. Germline CDR1 MGHRA, CDR2 YSYEKL.

This chain joins TRBV27 and TRBJ1-6, with no clear D. The germline V gene has CDR1 MNHEY and CDR2 SMNVEV (reference sequence). The CDR3 is 15 residues long. The ends were cut back, 7 bases at V and 9 bases at J, with 19 bases in the middle. This CDR3 reads CASNRPPVGSSPLHF. The CDR3, as DNA: TGTGCCAGCAACCGACCGCCGGTCGGGAGTTCACCCCTCCACTTT.

This chain uses TRBV5-6 with TRBJ2-5, with TRBD1 as a possible D gene (6 bases). CDR3 size: 15 residues. Trimming cost V 4 bases and J 0 bases, with 13 bases left between them. The V gene's germline CDR1 is SGHDT and CDR2 YYEEEE. The CDR3 bases are TGTGCCAGCAGCATGTGGACAGAGAACCAAGAGACCCAGTACTTC. Translation gives CASSMWTENQETQYF.

This chain joins TRBV6-1 and TRBJ1-5, with D unresolved. CDR3 size: 13 residues. V lost 3 bases, J lost 5 bases, and 8 bases lay in between. Germline CDR1 and CDR2: MNHNS and SASEGT. The CDR3 protein is CASSDNSHQPQHF. In DNA form, the CDR3 reads TGTGCCAGCAGTGATAACAGCCATCAGCCCCAGCATTTT.